This TCR beta chain was sequenced in a study of cytomegalovirus exposure and HLA in healthy donors. Comments on this clone: The target antigen is unknown.

CDR1 and CDR2 from the germline V gene are SGHTA and FQGNSA. With 6 bases removed from V and 2 bases from J, the gap between germline ends came to 13 bases. There are 15 residues in the CDR3. Overall study findings and caveats: A cluster of highly shared sequence variants was likely a sequencing artifact. Prior analysis indicated that the majority of TCR beta V segments exhibited productivity approximately 90% or approximately 30% of the time.

PCR used 60 Vbeta primers and 13 Jbeta primers. Authors' methods: Roughly 11 million shared chains were among about 80 million unique TCR beta chains counted in a later analysis. Clones were read by immunoSEQ multiplex PCR, and TCRdb kept only the in-frame ones, dropping some. The V and J calls and clone size come from that table; D and trimming were worked out from the DNA. The data contain approximately 90,000 clones, over 55% of them singletons. The clonotype was recovered from a woman aged 25 to 39 in good health and CMV-seronegative. Specimen: PBMCs. This chain links TRBV7-2 with TRBJ1-4; D might be TRBD1 (5 bases). For the CDR3, the DNA is TGTGCCAGCAGACCGCGGGGGGTGACTAATGAAAAACTGTTTTTT. It codes for CASRPRGVTNEKLFF. The full variable domain, its missing parts supplied by reference TRBV7-2 and TRBJ1-4, is GAGVSQSPSNKVTEKGKDVELRCDPISGHTALYWYRQSLGQGLEFLIYFQGNSAPDKSGLPSDRFSAERTGGSVSTLTIQRTQQEDSAVYLCASRPRGVTNEKLFFGSGTQLSVL.